The clone carrying this T cell receptor beta chain was counted between two and nine times. Antigen specificity is unknown. These data originate in a study of T cell repertoires in cytomegalovirus infection. The overall study: Epitope selection comprised recently identified HLA-C-restricted CMV epitopes and well-studied HLA-B-restricted CMV epitopes. Evidence of both CMV infection and a matching HLA type came from public TCR beta signatures.

The germline V gene has CDR1 SGHVS and CDR2 FNYEAQ. Trimming took 3 bases from V and 1 from J, leaving 8 bases between them. The CDR3 totals 14 residues. TCRdb re-called the reads with MiXCR, one entry per CDR3 protein. The sample records some 920,000 distinct CDR3 sequences, approximately 31% being singletons. Overall study results and limits: Adding up the frequency of public TCR beta families identified people who carried CMV plus the relevant HLA. Dominating the ex vivo response were HLA-C-restricted CMV-specific TCR beta clonotypes.

The clonotype originates from a human donor in good health (CMV status not recorded). Some clones in this sample may be carry-over from other donors' samples. The sequencing here drew on cultured CD8+ T cells from PBMCs, taken from culture after CMV antigen stimulation. The chain has TRBV7-6 and TRBJ2-3, with D possibly called TRBD1 or TRBD2 (5 bases each). The CDR3 sequence is CASSFEGRTDTQYF. The CDR3, as DNA: TGTGCCAGCAGCTTCGAGGGGCGCACAGATACGCAGTATTTT.